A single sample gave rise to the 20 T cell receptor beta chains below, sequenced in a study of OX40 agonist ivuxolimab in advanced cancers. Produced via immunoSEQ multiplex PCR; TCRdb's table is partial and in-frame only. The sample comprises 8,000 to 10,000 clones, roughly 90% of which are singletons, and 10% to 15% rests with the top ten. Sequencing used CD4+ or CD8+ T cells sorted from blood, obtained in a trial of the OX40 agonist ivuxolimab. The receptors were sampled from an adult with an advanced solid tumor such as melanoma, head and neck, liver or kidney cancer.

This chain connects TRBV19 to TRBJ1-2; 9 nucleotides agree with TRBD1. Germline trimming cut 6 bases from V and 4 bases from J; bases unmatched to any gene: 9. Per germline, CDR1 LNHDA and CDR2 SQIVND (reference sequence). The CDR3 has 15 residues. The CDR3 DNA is TGTGCCAGTAGACCTCAACAGGGGGCGAGCTATGGCTACACCTTC. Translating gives CASRPQQGASYGYTF.

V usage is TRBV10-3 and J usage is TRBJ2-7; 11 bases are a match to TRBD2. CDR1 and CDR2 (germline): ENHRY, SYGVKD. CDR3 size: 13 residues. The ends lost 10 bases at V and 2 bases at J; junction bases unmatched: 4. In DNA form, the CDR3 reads TGTGCCACCGGGGGACTAGCGGCCTACGAGCAGTACTTC. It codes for CATGGLAAYEQYF.

CDR3 sequence: CAITEGDRWGEQYF. Here the CDR3 DNA reads TGTGCCATCACCGAGGGGGACAGGTGGGGCGAGCAGTACTTC. The V call is TRBV10-3, the J call TRBJ2-7; the match to TRBD1 covers 8 bases. The CDR3 length is 14 residues. The trim removed 7 bases at V and 6 bases at J, leaving 11 bases unmatched. Germline V gene lookup returns CDR1 ENHRY and CDR2 SYGVKD.

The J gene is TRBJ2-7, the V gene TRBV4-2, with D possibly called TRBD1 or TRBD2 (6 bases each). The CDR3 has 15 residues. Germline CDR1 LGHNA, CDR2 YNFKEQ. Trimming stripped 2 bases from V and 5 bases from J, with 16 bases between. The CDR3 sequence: CASSQPGGVLHEQYF. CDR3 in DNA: TGTGCCAGCAGCCAACCCGGGGGCGTGCTCCACGAGCAGTACTTC.

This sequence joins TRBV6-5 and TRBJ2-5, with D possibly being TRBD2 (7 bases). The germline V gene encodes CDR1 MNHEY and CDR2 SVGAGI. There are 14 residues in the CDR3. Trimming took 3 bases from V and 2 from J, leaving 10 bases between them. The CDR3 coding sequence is TGTGCCAGCAGTTATAGGGGGGGACAAGAGACCCAGTACTTC. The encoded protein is CASSYRGGQETQYF.

The CDR3 nucleotides are TGTGCCAGCAGATCGGGACAGGGGGTCAATGAGCAGTTCTTC. Amino acid sequence: CASRSGQGVNEQFF. The chain joins TRBV7-3 to TRBJ2-1; the match to TRBD1 covers 11 bases. With 6 bases clipped from V and 6 bases from J, the junction kept 4 bases outside the gene matches. Germline CDR1 is SGHTA and CDR2 is FQGTGA. CDR3 size: 14 residues.

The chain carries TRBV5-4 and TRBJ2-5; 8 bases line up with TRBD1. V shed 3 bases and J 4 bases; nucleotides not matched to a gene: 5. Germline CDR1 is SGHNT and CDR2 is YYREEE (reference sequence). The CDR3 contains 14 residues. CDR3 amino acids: CASSYDRGGETQYF. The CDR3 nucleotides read TGTGCCAGCAGCTACGACAGGGGAGGAGAGACCCAGTACTTC.

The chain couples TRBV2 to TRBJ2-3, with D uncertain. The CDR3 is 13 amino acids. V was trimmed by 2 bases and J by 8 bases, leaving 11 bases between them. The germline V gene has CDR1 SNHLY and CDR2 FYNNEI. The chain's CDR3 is CASSERGIGTQYF. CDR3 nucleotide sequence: TGTGCCAGCAGTGAAAGAGGAATTGGTACGCAGTATTTT.

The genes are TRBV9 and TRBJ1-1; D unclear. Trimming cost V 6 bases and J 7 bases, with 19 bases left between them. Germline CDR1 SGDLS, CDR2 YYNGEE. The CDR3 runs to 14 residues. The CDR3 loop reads CASTPLAGVDEAFF. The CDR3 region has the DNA TGTGCCAGCACCCCCTTAGCCGGGGTCGATGAAGCTTTCTTT. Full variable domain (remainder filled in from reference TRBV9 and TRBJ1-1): DSGVTQTPKHLITATGQRVTLRCSPRSGDLSVYWYQQSLDQGLQFLIQYYNGEERAKGNILERFSAQQFPDLHSELNLSSLELGDSALYFCASTPLAGVDEAFFGQGTRLTVV.

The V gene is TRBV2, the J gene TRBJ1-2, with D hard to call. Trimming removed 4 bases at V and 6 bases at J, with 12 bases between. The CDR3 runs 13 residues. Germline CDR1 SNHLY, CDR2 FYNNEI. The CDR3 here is CASSGIVENGYTF. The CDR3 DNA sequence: TGTGCCAGCAGTGGAATCGTTGAGAATGGCTACACCTTC.

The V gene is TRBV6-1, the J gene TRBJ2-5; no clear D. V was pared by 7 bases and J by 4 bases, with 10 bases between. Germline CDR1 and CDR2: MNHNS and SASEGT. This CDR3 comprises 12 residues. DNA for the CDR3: TGTGCCAGCACCGTGATGGGAGAGACCCAGTACTTC. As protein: CASTVMGETQYF.

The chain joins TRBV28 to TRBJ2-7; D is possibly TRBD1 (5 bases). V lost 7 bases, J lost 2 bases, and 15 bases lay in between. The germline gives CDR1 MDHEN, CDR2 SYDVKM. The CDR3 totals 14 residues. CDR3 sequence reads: CASIAESGPYEQYF. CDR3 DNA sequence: TGTGCCAGCATCGCGGAGTCAGGGCCCTACGAGCAGTACTTC.

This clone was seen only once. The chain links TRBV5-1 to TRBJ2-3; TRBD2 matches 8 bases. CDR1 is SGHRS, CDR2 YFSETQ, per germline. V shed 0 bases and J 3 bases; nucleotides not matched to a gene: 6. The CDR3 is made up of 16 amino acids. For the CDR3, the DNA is TGCGCCAGCAGCTTGGTCCAGCGGGAGTTGACAGATACGCAGTATTTT. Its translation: CASSLVQRELTDTQYF.

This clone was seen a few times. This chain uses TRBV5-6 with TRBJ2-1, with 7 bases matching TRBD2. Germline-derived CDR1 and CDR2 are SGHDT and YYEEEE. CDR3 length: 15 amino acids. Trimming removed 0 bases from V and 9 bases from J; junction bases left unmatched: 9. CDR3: CASSLGAGFWGEQFF. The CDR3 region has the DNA TGTGCCAGCAGCTTGGGAGCGGGATTTTGGGGTGAGCAGTTCTTC.

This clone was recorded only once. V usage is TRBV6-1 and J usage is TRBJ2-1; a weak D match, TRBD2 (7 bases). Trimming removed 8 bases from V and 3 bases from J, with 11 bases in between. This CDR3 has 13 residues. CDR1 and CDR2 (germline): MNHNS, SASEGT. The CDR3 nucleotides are TGTGCCAGCGAGCGGGACAACTACAATGAGCAGTTCTTC. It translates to CASERDNYNEQFF.

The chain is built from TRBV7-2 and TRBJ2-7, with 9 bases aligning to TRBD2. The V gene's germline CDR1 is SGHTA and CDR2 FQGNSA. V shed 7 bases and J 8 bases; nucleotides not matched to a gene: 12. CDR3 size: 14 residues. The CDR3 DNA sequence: TGTGCCAGCACCCCGTATTTAGCGGGAGACAAGCAGTACTTC. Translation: CASTPYLAGDKQYF.

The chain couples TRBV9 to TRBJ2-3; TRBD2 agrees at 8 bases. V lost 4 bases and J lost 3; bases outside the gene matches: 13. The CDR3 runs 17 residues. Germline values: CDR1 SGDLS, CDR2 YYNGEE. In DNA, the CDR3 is TGTGCCAGCAGCTTTAGAAGAGGACTAGCATCGACAGATACGCAGTATTTT. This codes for CASSFRRGLASTDTQYF.

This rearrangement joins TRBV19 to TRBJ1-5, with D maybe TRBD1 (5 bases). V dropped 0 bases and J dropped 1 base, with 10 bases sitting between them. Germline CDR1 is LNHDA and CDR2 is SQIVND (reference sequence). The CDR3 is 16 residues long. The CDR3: CASSIDRGGSNQPQHF. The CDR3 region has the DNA TGTGCCAGTAGTATAGATCGCGGGGGAAGCAATCAGCCCCAGCATTTT.

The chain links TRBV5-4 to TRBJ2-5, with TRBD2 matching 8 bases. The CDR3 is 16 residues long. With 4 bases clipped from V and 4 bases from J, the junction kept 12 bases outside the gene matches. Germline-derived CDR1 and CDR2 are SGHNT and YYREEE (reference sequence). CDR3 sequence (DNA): TGTGCCAGCAGCCGTAGGGGGGCGGGAGGAGGAGAGACCCAGTACTTC. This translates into CASSRRGAGGGETQYF.

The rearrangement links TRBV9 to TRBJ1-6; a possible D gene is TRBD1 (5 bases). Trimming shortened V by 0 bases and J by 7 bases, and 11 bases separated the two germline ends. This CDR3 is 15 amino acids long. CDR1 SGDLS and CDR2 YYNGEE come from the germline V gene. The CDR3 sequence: CASSVGGGWNSPLHF. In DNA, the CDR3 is TGTGCCAGCAGCGTAGGTGGGGGTTGGAATTCACCCCTCCACTTT.